This TCR beta chain was found in a study of blood T cells in healthy people across ages. Details on this clonotype: Given a much more abundant clone one base away, this may be a read error.

The authors ran a second PCR of about 7 to 12 cycles using a sample-barcoded 5' primer and a J-beta primer mix. TCRdb re-called the 5' RACE reads through MiXCR, storing one row per CDR3 protein. Of about 1.7 million distinct CDR3 sequences listed, roughly 28% are singletons. Germline-derived CDR1 and CDR2 are LNHNV and YYDKDF (reference sequence). The CDR3 sequence is 14 residues long. The sample comprised blood. This chain joins TRBV15 and TRBJ2-7; TRBD1 agrees at 10 bases. The receptor's source is a woman in her twenties or thirties in good health. In DNA form, the CDR3 reads TGTGCCACCACCGTGGACAGGGGGGTCGGGGAGCGGTACTTC. This gives the protein CATTVDRGVGERYF.